This entry lists 24 T cell receptor beta chains sequenced from one sample in a study of T cells after yellow fever vaccination (dated by TCRdb to about 2019). Libraries were constructed by 5' RACE. Sequencing took place on an Illumina HiSeq 2500. TCRdb passed the public sequencing reads through fastp at Q25 and MiXCR, retaining productive beta sequences. Every distinct CDR3 protein forms one entry, paired with its most common genes and DNA. This sample is represented by around 350,000 distinct CDR3 sequences; approximately 6% of them were singletons. Together, the top ten hold 15% of the sample. This sample's treatment or condition label indicates: live attenuated yellow fever vaccine strain. Material: PBMCs, obtained 5 days after the yellow fever booster vaccination. The receptors come from a young man who received the YFV17D yellow fever vaccine.

The table lists this clonotype with many counts. The genes are TRBV15 and TRBJ1-1; D call uncertain. The V gene lost 5 bases and the J gene lost 1 base, with 14 bases spanning the gap. CDR3 size: 15 residues. Germline CDR1 and CDR2: LNHNV and YYDKDF (reference sequence). CDR3 protein: CATSVESGSNTEAFF. CDR3 DNA: TGTGCCACCAGCGTTGAGAGCGGGTCGAACACTGAAGCTTTCTTT.

This clonotype has only a few counts. This chain joins TRBV30 and TRBJ1-1; tentatively, D is TRBD1 (5 bases). V lost 3 bases and J lost 1, with 12 bases in between. The CDR3 sequence is 14 residues long. Germline V CDR1 and CDR2: GTSNPN, SVGIG (reference sequence). The CDR3 DNA follows: TGTGCCTGGAGAGGAGTAAGGGGGAACACTGAAGCTTTCTTT. As protein: CAWRGVRGNTEAFF.

This clonotype was found a few times. CDR3 in DNA: TGCAGTGCTCCCAAGGACGTGGCCTACGAGCAGTACTTC. It is translated as CSAPKDVAYEQYF. The chain has TRBV20-1 and TRBJ2-7; D uncertain. Per the germline V gene, CDR1 is DFQATT and CDR2 is SNEGSKA (reference sequence). The V and J ends lost 5 bases and 2 bases respectively, with 13 bases between them. The CDR3 is 13 residues long.

This clonotype was detected many times. This chain uses TRBV2 with TRBJ2-1; TRBD1 aligns across 7 bases. In germline, CDR1 is SNHLY, CDR2 FYNNEI. V dropped 4 bases and J dropped 13; count of bases not matched to a gene: 7. The CDR3 has 12 amino acids. CDR3 DNA: TGTGCCAGCAGTGGTGGGCAGGGGGAACAGTTCTTC. Encoded protein: CASSGGQGEQFF.

The chain couples TRBV12-3 or TRBV12-4 to TRBJ2-1; perhaps TRBD1 as D (8 bases). There are 17 residues in the CDR3. V gave up 0 bases and J gave up 6 bases, with 18 bases separating them. CDR3: CASSLAYGQGGGNEQFF. The CDR3 DNA sequence: TGTGCCAGCAGTTTAGCCTATGGACAGGGCGGGGGCAATGAGCAGTTCTTC.

This clonotype was counted ten times or more. The chain recombines TRBV27 with TRBJ2-1; TRBD2 is a possible D gene (6 bases). V gave up 4 bases and J gave up 6 bases, with 13 bases separating them. There are 14 residues in the CDR3. Germline V gives CDR1 MNHEY, CDR2 SMNVEV (reference sequence). The CDR3 sequence is CASSSSSVFNEQFF. In nucleotides, the CDR3 is TGTGCCAGCAGTTCCTCTAGCGTTTTCAATGAGCAGTTCTTC.

Only a few counts were recorded for this clonotype. V and J are TRBV28 and TRBJ1-3; maybe TRBD1 (5 bases). Trimming removed 2 bases from V and 5 bases from J, with 10 bases in between. The CDR3 spans 14 residues. Germline CDR1 and CDR2: MDHEN and SYDVKM. CDR3 DNA sequence: TGTGCCAGCAGTTTAAGAGGGGCCCGAAACACCATATATTTT. Its translation: CASSLRGARNTIYF. Together with reference TRBV28 and TRBJ1-3, the CDR3 gives the full variable domain: DVKVTQSSRYLVKRTGEKVFLECVQDMDHENMFWYRQDPGLGLRLIYFSYDVKMKEKGDIPEGYSVSREKKERFSLILESASTNQTSMYLCASSLRGARNTIYFGEGSWLTVV.

V is TRBV7-2 and J is TRBJ2-7, with D maybe TRBD1 (6 bases). CDR1 is SGHTA, CDR2 FQGNSA, per germline. The V and J ends lost 4 bases and 7 bases respectively, with 17 bases between them. The CDR3 is 14 residues long. The CDR3 DNA is TGTGCCAGCAGCTCTCGGGACATAACTTCAGAGCAGTACTTC. This translates into CASSSRDITSEQYF.

This clonotype was detected a few times. The J gene is TRBJ2-3, the V gene TRBV19, with TRBD2 identical over 13 bases. V dropped 3 bases and J dropped 1; count of bases not matched to a gene: 7. This CDR3 comprises 18 residues. From germline, CDR1 is LNHDA and CDR2 SQIVND (reference sequence). CDR3 bases: TGTGCCAGTAGTATTACTAGCGGGAGGGCCTCGGGCACAGATACGCAGTATTTT. Its protein product is CASSITSGRASGTDTQYF.

The V gene is TRBV7-2, the J gene TRBJ2-7; a weak D match, TRBD1 (7 bases). Germline V lookup: CDR1 SGHTA, CDR2 FQGNSA. CDR3 length: 13 amino acids. The V gene lost 4 bases and the J gene lost 6 bases, with 13 bases spanning the gap. The CDR3 reads CASSSQGGTEQYF. The CDR3 DNA is TGTGCCAGCAGCTCCCAGGGGGGCACCGAGCAGTACTTC.

The table lists this clonotype with a few counts. This sequence joins TRBV20-1 and TRBJ2-7, with 8 bases fitting TRBD2. The germline V gene encodes CDR1 DFQATT and CDR2 SNEGSKA (reference sequence). The junction had 18 bases not matched to a gene; V was cut back by 4 bases and J by 4 bases. The CDR3 spans 17 residues. The CDR3 nucleotides are TGCAGTGCTACCCCCTTAGGAGCCGGCGGGAGGAGGTACGAGCAGTACTTC. It translates to CSATPLGAGGRRYEQYF.

There are many counts of this clonotype. The CDR3 DNA reads TGTGCCAGCAGCCAAGATGTGGGTTCCGCCGGGGAGCTGTTTTTT. Its protein product is CASSQDVGSAGELFF. This sequence joins TRBV14 and TRBJ2-2; no definite D call. Trimming took 0 bases from V and 6 from J, leaving 11 bases between them. The V gene's germline CDR1 is SGHDN and CDR2 FVKESK. The CDR3 loop spans 15 amino acids.

V usage is TRBV10-3 and J usage is TRBJ2-1; TRBD1 might be the D (6 bases). This CDR3 is 14 amino acids long. V dropped 6 bases and J dropped 8 bases, with 17 bases sitting between them. Germline loops: CDR1 ENHRY, CDR2 SYGVKD. As DNA, the CDR3 is TGTGCCATCAGAAGCTTTACAGGGAAGGATGAGCAGTTCTTC. This translates into CAIRSFTGKDEQFF.

The chain joins TRBV12-3 or TRBV12-4 to TRBJ2-2, with D perhaps TRBD1 (6 bases). The CDR3 contains 15 residues. The V end lost 7 bases, the J end lost 4 bases, and 16 bases lay between the germline ends. Written as DNA, the CDR3 is TGTGCCAGCATTACCAATTGGGGGCCCACCGGGGAGCTGTTTTTT. Amino acids: CASITNWGPTGELFF.

This clonotype has just a few counts. The V gene is TRBV6-1, the J gene TRBJ2-5; 9 positions match TRBD1. This CDR3 region has 14 residues. The V segment lost 6 bases and the J segment 1 base; nucleotides outside the gene matches: 3. CDR1 MNHNS and CDR2 SASEGT come from the germline V gene. CDR3 DNA sequence: TGTGCCAGCAGAGGGACAGGGATCCAAGAGACCCAGTACTTC. Translated, it gives CASRGTGIQETQYF.

In its sample, this clonotype was seen a few times. The chain carries TRBV6-2 or TRBV6-3 and TRBJ2-1; 9 bases map to TRBD2. J gave up 13 bases and V 9 bases, and 16 bases lay outside the gene matches. The CDR3 runs to 14 residues. In germline, CDR1 is MNHEY, CDR2 SVGEGT. The CDR3 DNA reads as TGTGCCAGTCAGGGACTAGCTGAAGAGGGGAATCAGTTCTTC. Its translation is CASQGLAEEGNQFF.

In this sample, this clonotype turned up many times. The genes are TRBV5-6 and TRBJ2-1, with unresolved D. V gave up 4 bases and J gave up 0 bases, with 8 bases separating them. The CDR3 has 14 residues. Germline loops: CDR1 SGHDT, CDR2 YYEEEE. CDR3 DNA sequence: TGTGCCAGCAGCCGCTTTAGCTCCTACAATGAGCAGTTCTTC. This codes for CASSRFSSYNEQFF. Filled out from reference TRBV5-6 and TRBJ2-1, the complete variable domain reads DAGVTQSPTHLIKTRGQQVTLRCSPKSGHDTVSWYQQALGQGPQFIFQYYEEEERQRGNFPDRFSGHQFPNYSSELNVNALLLGDSALYLCASSRFSSYNEQFFGPGTRLTVL.

This clonotype appeared many times. The chain is built from TRBV5-1 and TRBJ2-7; D unclear. The CDR3 extends over 15 amino acids. Germline V lookup: CDR1 SGHRS, CDR2 YFSETQ. V lost 0 bases to trimming and J lost 0 bases, with 10 bases between them. CDR3: CASSLAQRTSYEQYF. CDR3 coding DNA: TGCGCCAGCAGCTTGGCCCAAAGAACCTCCTACGAGCAGTACTTC.

In its sample, this clonotype was seen many times. The V gene is TRBV19, the J gene TRBJ2-2; TRBD1 might be the D (5 bases). V gave up 7 bases and J gave up 3 bases, with 15 bases separating them. This CDR3 comprises 15 residues. Germline V lookup: CDR1 LNHDA, CDR2 SQIVND (reference sequence). CDR3 DNA sequence: TGTGCCAGTACCCCTATCCAAGGGGACACCGGGGAGCTGTTTTTT. Amino acids: CASTPIQGDTGELFF.

This clonotype was detected ten times or more. The chain has TRBV4-3 and TRBJ2-1; 8 bases agree with TRBD2. Germline loops: CDR1 LGHNA, CDR2 YSLEER. This CDR3 spans 15 amino acids. V dropped 3 bases and J dropped 4; count of bases not matched to a gene: 5. CDR3 DNA: TGCGCCAGCAGCCATGAGCGGGGGACTTACAATGAGCAGTTCTTC. Translation: CASSHERGTYNEQFF.

The sample holds many counts of this clonotype. The genes are TRBV5-5 and TRBJ2-5; no clear D. The CDR3 has 14 residues. Trimming left V 4 bases short and J 2 bases short, with 12 bases between. The germline gives CDR1 SGHKS, CDR2 YYEKEE (reference sequence). The CDR3 loop reads CASSPRVAQETQYF. The CDR3 DNA is TGTGCCAGCAGCCCCCGGGTTGCTCAAGAGACCCAGTACTTC.

The chain joins TRBV28 to TRBJ2-1; 8 nucleotides match TRBD1. The CDR3 has 15 residues. From germline, CDR1 is MDHEN and CDR2 SYDVKM. V shed 6 bases, J shed 7 bases, and the junction held 11 bases outside the gene matches. The CDR3 spells CASSTTGTGMNEQFF. The CDR3 nucleotides read TGTGCCAGCAGCACTACCGGGACAGGAATGAATGAGCAGTTCTTC.

This clonotype was detected only a few times. The chain combines TRBV18 with TRBJ2-4; the D gene is possibly TRBD2 (5 bases). CDR3 size: 13 residues. V was clipped by 5 bases and J by 6 bases, with 11 bases between them. The V gene's germline CDR1 is KGHSH and CDR2 LQKENI. CDR3 DNA sequence: TGTGCCAGCTCAGTCCTTGGGAGAAACATTCAGTACTTC. It codes for CASSVLGRNIQYF.

The rearrangement joins TRBV11-2 to TRBJ2-5, with 7 bases lining up with TRBD1. CDR1 SGHAT and CDR2 FQNNGV come from the germline V gene. The CDR3 has 14 residues. V was clipped by 5 bases and J by 7 bases; unmatched bases: 10. CDR3 in amino acids: CASSRTGTKGTQYF. The CDR3 region has the DNA TGTGCCAGCAGCAGGACAGGCACAAAAGGGACCCAGTACTTC.